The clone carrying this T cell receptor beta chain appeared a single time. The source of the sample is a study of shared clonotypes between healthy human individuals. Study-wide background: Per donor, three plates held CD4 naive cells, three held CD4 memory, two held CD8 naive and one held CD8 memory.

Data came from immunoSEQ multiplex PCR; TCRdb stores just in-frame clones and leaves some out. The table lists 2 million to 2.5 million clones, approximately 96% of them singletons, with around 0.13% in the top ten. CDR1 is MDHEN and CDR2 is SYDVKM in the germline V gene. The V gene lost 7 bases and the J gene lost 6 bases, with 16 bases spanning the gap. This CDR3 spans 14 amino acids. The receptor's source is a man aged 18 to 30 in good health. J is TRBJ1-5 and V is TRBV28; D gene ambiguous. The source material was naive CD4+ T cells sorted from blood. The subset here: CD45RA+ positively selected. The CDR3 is CASIRTLNRQPQHF. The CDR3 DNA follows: TGTGCCAGCATCCGGACGCTGAACCGTCAGCCCCAGCATTTT.